Shown below are 24 T cell receptor beta chains from a single sample sequenced in a study of T cell clusters in autoimmune cytopenias. Multiplex touch-down PCR amplified TRB using TRB-A and TRB-B pools in one tube. TCRdb re-called the multiplex PCR reads and shows each CDR3 protein once, DNA omitted. The sample includes hundreds of distinct CDR3 sequences. TRB amplification used roughly 250 ng of peripheral blood genomic DNA. Sequencing was performed on peripheral blood. Receptors were obtained from a human donor with an autoimmune cytopenia or autoimmune hepatitis (not recorded which).

This clonotype is deemed medium-sized by its frequency. The rearrangement links TRBV6-5 to TRBJ1-6; TCRdb gives TRBD1 as the D gene, but with no DNA this cannot be confirmed. Germline CDR1 MNHEY, CDR2 SVGAGI. This CDR3 contains 13 residues. The CDR3 is CASHKTGNSPLHF.

Judged by frequency, this clonotype is medium-sized (0.01 to 0.1%). The genes are TRBV28 and TRBJ2-5; TCRdb gives TRBD2 as the D gene, but with no DNA this cannot be confirmed. Germline V lookup: CDR1 MDHEN, CDR2 SYDVKM. The CDR3 is 16 residues long. CDR3 region: CASSPLGWGEGETQYF. Complete variable domain (other parts from reference TRBV28 and TRBJ2-5): DVKVTQSSRYLVKRTGEKVFLECVQDMDHENMFWYRQDPGLGLRLIYFSYDVKMKEKGDIPEGYSVSREKKERFSLILESASTNQTSMYLCASSPLGWGEGETQYFGPGTRLLVL.

By frequency, this clonotype is large. The chain employs TRBV6-5 and TRBJ2-5. Germline V gives CDR1 MNHEY, CDR2 SVGAGI. The CDR3 covers 12 residues. The CDR3 sequence: CATRGWQETQYF.

This clonotype is labeled medium-sized based on frequency. The V call is TRBV12-3 or TRBV12-4, the J call TRBJ2-7; no DNA is available, so the TRBD1 call from TCRdb remains unchecked. This CDR3 comprises 14 residues. The CDR3 loop is CASSSAGTPYEQYF.

In terms of frequency, this clonotype is medium-sized. The chain uses TRBV5-1 and TRBJ2-2. The CDR3 loop spans 14 amino acids. CDR1 is SGHRS and CDR2 is YFSETQ in the germline V gene. The CDR3 protein is CASSLSDIGGELFF.

The chain uses TRBV2 and TRBJ2-5; there is no DNA to check the TCRdb D call of TRBD1. Germline assignment: CDR1 SNHLY and CDR2 FYNNEI. This CDR3 is 13 amino acids long. This CDR3 reads CASRTGGAETQYF.

By frequency, this clonotype registers medium-sized. V gene TRBV28 combines with J gene TRBJ1-5; TCRdb names TRBD1, which stays unverified in the absence of DNA. The CDR3 is 15 residues long. Germline V gene data show CDR1 as MDHEN and CDR2 as SYDVKM. CDR3 region: CASSLGTDSNQPQHF.

This clonotype is medium-sized by frequency. The V and J genes are TRBV7-9 and TRBJ1-2. The CDR3 has 12 residues. CDR1 is SEHNR and CDR2 is FQNEAQ in the germline V gene (reference sequence). The CDR3 spells CASSLGGGQGNF.

This clonotype is classed as large (0.1 to 1%) by frequency. V gene TRBV5-5 combines with J gene TRBJ2-2; TCRdb lists TRBD1, though no DNA is available to test this call. This CDR3 has 16 amino acids. CDR1 SGHKS and CDR2 YYEKEE come from the germline V gene (reference sequence). The chain's CDR3 is CASSFSAGGFTGELFF.

This clonotype is large by frequency. J is TRBJ2-7 and V is TRBV6-5; there is no DNA to check the TCRdb D call of TRBD2. The length of the CDR3 is 13 residues. Germline V CDR1 and CDR2: MNHEY, SVGAGI. This chain's CDR3 is CASQRLAYYEQYF.

Here the CDR3 reads CASRPTLSSGNTIYF. The gene calls are TRBV2 and TRBJ1-3. The CDR3 has 15 amino acids. Germline lookup yields CDR1 SNHLY and CDR2 FYNNEI. Full variable domain (rest looked up from reference TRBV2 and TRBJ1-3): EPEVTQTPSHQVTQMGQEVILRCVPISNHLYFYWYRQILGQKVEFLVSFYNNEISEKSEIFDDQFSVERPDGSNFTLKIRSTKLEDSAMYFCASRPTLSSGNTIYFGEGSWLTVV.

The chain joins TRBV9 to TRBJ2-1; the D call from TCRdb, TRBD2, cannot be confirmed without DNA. This CDR3 contains 14 residues. CDR1 is SGDLS and CDR2 is YYNGEE in the germline V gene. The chain's CDR3 is CASMAGGPYNEQFF.

This clonotype is large by frequency. The chain links TRBV5-6 to TRBJ2-5; TCRdb indicates TRBD2, and absent DNA this call remains unverified. This CDR3 region has 15 residues. Germline lookup yields CDR1 SGHDT and CDR2 YYEEEE. The CDR3 sequence: CASSLGAGAAETQYF.

Judged by frequency, this clonotype is large. The chain combines TRBV5-6 with TRBJ2-5; TCRdb returns TRBD1, unconfirmable since there is no DNA. The germline V gene has CDR1 SGHDT and CDR2 YYEEEE. The CDR3 runs 13 residues. The CDR3 loop is CASSRDRRETQYF.

This clonotype counts as large by frequency. The chain's CDR3 is CASSFGTGEWEQFF. The chain carries TRBV27 and TRBJ2-1; TCRdb selects TRBD1, and the lack of DNA leaves this call unchecked. Germline CDR1 and CDR2: MNHEY and SMNVEV (reference sequence). This CDR3 spans 14 amino acids.

The CDR3 reads CASSPASTGRETQYF. The chain combines TRBV7-3 with TRBJ2-5; without DNA, the TCRdb call of TRBD1 cannot be checked. This CDR3 has 15 amino acids. Germline CDR1 SGHTA, CDR2 FQGTGA.

In terms of frequency, this clonotype is medium-sized. This chain uses TRBV5-3 with TRBJ2-3; TCRdb selects TRBD1, and the lack of DNA leaves this call unchecked. TRBV5-3 has ORF status, its function being uncertain. CDR3 length: 16 residues. The CDR3 is CARSLGQVAPGDTQYF.

Its frequency marks this clonotype as large. This rearrangement joins TRBV29-1 to TRBJ2-1. Germline V gene sequence: CDR1 SQVTM, CDR2 ANQGSEA. The CDR3 has 11 residues. CDR3 loop: CSVGWVNEQFF.

The chain's CDR3 is CSAPLSGTASYEQYF. This chain connects TRBV20-1 to TRBJ2-7; TCRdb gives TRBD2 as the D gene, but with no DNA this cannot be confirmed. Germline CDR1 and CDR2: DFQATT and SNEGSKA (reference sequence). The CDR3 runs 15 residues.

This clonotype shows up as large by frequency. The gene calls are TRBV6-1 and TRBJ2-5; checking the TCRdb D call of TRBD2 is not possible without DNA. CDR3 length equals 15 residues. CDR1 and CDR2 (germline): MNHNS, SASEGT. CDR3 amino acids: CASSDGGSGTETQYF.

The genes are TRBV11-2 and TRBJ2-7; TCRdb's D call, TRBD2, is unchecked because there is no DNA. There are 15 residues in the CDR3. From germline, CDR1 is SGHAT and CDR2 FQNNGV. This CDR3 reads CASSFPGTSGVEQYF. The full variable domain, in which reference TRBV11-2 and TRBJ2-7 provide the parts outside the CDR3, is EAGVAQSPRYKIIEKRQSVAFWCNPISGHATLYWYQQILGQGPKLLIQFQNNGVVDDSQLPKDRFSAERLKGVDSTLKIQPAKLEDSAVYLCASSFPGTSGVEQYFGPGTRLTVT.

This clonotype registers large by frequency. This chain uses TRBV19 with TRBJ1-2; the TCRdb D gene call, TRBD1, has no DNA to confirm it. Germline CDR1 reads LNHDA; CDR2 reads SQIVND (reference sequence). The CDR3 totals 13 residues. CDR3 residues: CASQVGADYGYTF.

This clonotype is identified as large from frequency. This chain links TRBV29-1 with TRBJ2-3; TCRdb designates TRBD1, a call that cannot be tested without DNA. This CDR3 comprises 14 residues. Germline V CDR1 and CDR2: SQVTM, ANQGSEA. CDR3 loop: CSENTGLDTDTQYF.

This clonotype registers large by frequency. The chain employs TRBV6-2 or TRBV6-3 and TRBJ2-6. Germline CDR1 MNHEY, CDR2 SVGEGT. The CDR3 is made up of 15 amino acids. The CDR3 loop is CASSKDSSGANVLTF.